The 20 T cell receptor beta chains reported below all come from one sample, sequenced in a study of OX40 agonist ivuxolimab in advanced cancers. The method was immunoSEQ multiplex PCR; TCRdb's version includes in-frame clones alone and lacks a portion of them. This table holds around 91,000 clones, roughly 87% found once. Sequencing was performed on CD4+ or CD8+ T cells sorted from blood, taken in a trial of the OX40 agonist ivuxolimab. The receptors shown here come from an adult with an advanced solid tumor such as melanoma, head and neck, liver or kidney cancer.

V usage is TRBV27 and J usage is TRBJ1-4; 7 bases map to TRBD1. The CDR3 extends over 16 amino acids. CDR1 and CDR2 (germline): MNHEY, SMNVEV (reference sequence). V dropped 6 bases and J dropped 5; count of bases not matched to a gene: 12. CDR3 in amino acids: CASSGTASRWNEKLFF. In nucleotides, the CDR3 is TGTGCCAGCAGCGGGACAGCCTCTCGTTGGAATGAAAAACTGTTTTTT.

The V gene is TRBV7-9, the J gene TRBJ2-1; 10 bases match TRBD2. V dropped 1 base and J dropped 7; count of bases not matched to a gene: 4. Germline V gives CDR1 SEHNR, CDR2 FQNEAQ (reference sequence). The CDR3 runs 15 residues. The chain's CDR3 is CASSLEGSGGNEQFF. The CDR3 region has the DNA TGTGCCAGCAGCTTAGAGGGTAGCGGGGGGAATGAGCAGTTCTTC.

The CDR3 reads CASYYRGGNEKLFF. In DNA, the CDR3 is TGTGCCAGTTACTACAGGGGAGGTAATGAAAAACTGTTTTTT. This rearrangement joins TRBV28 to TRBJ1-4; 7 bases align to TRBD1. Trimming took 9 bases from V and 4 from J; bases not matched to a gene: 8. Germline V gives CDR1 MDHEN, CDR2 SYDVKM. The CDR3 consists of 14 residues.

A single count supports this clone. V gene TRBV2 combines with J gene TRBJ2-2; a possible D gene is TRBD2 (5 bases). This CDR3 spans 14 amino acids. Trimming took 0 bases from V and 7 from J, leaving 9 bases between them. From germline, CDR1 is SNHLY and CDR2 FYNNEI. The CDR3 protein is CASSEAGGFGELFF. Here the CDR3 DNA reads TGTGCCAGCAGTGAAGCAGGCGGGTTCGGGGAGCTGTTTTTT.

The genes are TRBV15 and TRBJ2-3; perhaps TRBD1 as D (5 bases). Germline V CDR1 and CDR2: LNHNV, YYDKDF (reference sequence). The CDR3 is 15 amino acids. Trimming cost V 1 base and J 6 bases, with 14 bases left between them. CDR3 residues: CATSRGTSLDDTQYF. The DNA for the CDR3 is TGTGCCACCAGCAGAGGGACAAGCCTCGATGATACGCAGTATTTT.

The rearrangement joins TRBV5-1 to TRBJ1-2, with D unclear. Germline-derived CDR1 and CDR2 are SGHRS and YFSETQ. Trimming pared 4 bases from V and 2 bases from J, leaving 9 bases between. CDR3 size: 13 residues. The DNA for the CDR3 is TGCGCCAGCAGCGCGGACCTGAACTATGGCTACACCTTC. Its translation: CASSADLNYGYTF.

The chain joins TRBV11-3 to TRBJ2-1; 7 positions agree with TRBD1. Germline trimming cut 5 bases from V and 4 bases from J; bases unmatched to any gene: 5. The CDR3 sequence is 14 residues long. CDR1 SGHNT and CDR2 YENEEA come from the germline V gene. The CDR3 sequence is CASSQDRLYNEQFF. CDR3 sequence (DNA): TGTGCCAGCAGCCAGGACAGGCTTTACAATGAGCAGTTCTTC.

The CDR3 nucleotides read TGTGCCAGCAGTGTCGCAGGGGGTCAGGAGACCCAGTACTTC. This translates into CASSVAGGQETQYF. The chain carries TRBV6-1 and TRBJ2-5; 7 bases map to TRBD1. Germline trimming cut 4 bases from V and 5 bases from J; bases unmatched to any gene: 7. The CDR3 extends over 14 amino acids. Germline lookup yields CDR1 MNHNS and CDR2 SASEGT.

As DNA, the CDR3 is TGTGCCAGCAAACTGGCCAACTCCTACAATGAGCAGTTCTTC. As protein: CASKLANSYNEQFF. The chain couples TRBV7-9 to TRBJ2-1; D gene uncertain. The CDR3 is made up of 14 amino acids. Trimming pared 7 bases from V and 0 bases from J, leaving 10 bases between. CDR1 is SEHNR, CDR2 FQNEAQ, per germline (reference sequence).

The CDR3 nucleotides are TGTGCCTGGAGTAGACTAGCGACCGGGGAGCTGTTTTTT. As protein: CAWSRLATGELFF. J is TRBJ2-2 and V is TRBV30, with 8 bases matching TRBD2. Germline lookup yields CDR1 GTSNPN and CDR2 SVGIG (reference sequence). This CDR3 is built from 13 residues. V shed 2 bases, J shed 5 bases, and the junction held 1 base outside the gene matches.

This sequence joins TRBV28 and TRBJ1-3; tentative D call: TRBD1 (6 bases). V was cut by 7 bases and J by 0 bases, with 10 bases left in between. Per germline, CDR1 MDHEN and CDR2 SYDVKM. The CDR3 is 14 amino acids. The CDR3: CASKKDSSGNTIYF. CDR3 bases: TGTGCCAGCAAGAAGGACAGCTCTGGAAACACCATATATTTT.

The chain recombines TRBV28 with TRBJ2-2; D is ambiguous. This CDR3 has 13 residues. Trimming left V 4 bases short and J 5 bases short, with 8 bases between. CDR1 is MDHEN and CDR2 is SYDVKM in the germline V gene. CDR3 loop: CASSSPITGELFF. The CDR3 DNA follows: TGTGCCAGCAGTTCACCGATTACCGGGGAGCTGTTTTTT.

The chain employs TRBV5-1 and TRBJ1-3; D remains unclear. Trimming removed 0 bases at V and 0 bases at J, with 16 bases between. Germline CDR1 SGHRS, CDR2 YFSETQ. The CDR3 contains 18 residues. The CDR3 loop is CASSLGRGGIYSGNTIYF. For the CDR3, the DNA is TGCGCCAGCAGCTTGGGTCGCGGAGGTATCTACTCTGGAAACACCATATATTTT.

The CDR3 spells CASSADGGSYGYTF. Here the CDR3 DNA reads TGTGCCAGCAGTGCAGACGGAGGATCTTATGGCTACACCTTC. The chain employs TRBV6-1 and TRBJ1-2; D unclear. The length of the CDR3 is 14 residues. The germline V gene has CDR1 MNHNS and CDR2 SASEGT. The V end was cut by 4 bases, the J end by 5 bases, with 14 bases between.

The chain combines TRBV9 with TRBJ2-2; D is unclear. This CDR3 region has 14 residues. Trimming shortened V by 0 bases and J by 8 bases, and 11 bases separated the two germline ends. Looked up from germline, CDR1 is SGDLS and CDR2 is YYNGEE. The chain's CDR3 is CASSVAPQAGELFF. CDR3 coding DNA: TGTGCCAGCAGCGTAGCCCCTCAGGCGGGGGAGCTGTTTTTT.

V and J are TRBV27 and TRBJ1-4, with 9 positions matching TRBD1. J was trimmed by 8 bases and V by 5 bases; bases with no gene match: 6. The V gene's germline CDR1 is MNHEY and CDR2 SMNVEV (reference sequence). This CDR3 is 14 amino acids long. The CDR3, as DNA: TGTGCCAGCAGTCTGGACAGGGGAAGCGAAAAACTGTTTTTT. This sequence encodes CASSLDRGSEKLFF.

The chain is built from TRBV10-3 and TRBJ1-1; D call uncertain. The CDR3 runs to 13 residues. Trimming removed 4 bases from V and 0 bases from J, with 6 bases in between. Germline assignment: CDR1 ENHRY and CDR2 SYGVKD. Written as DNA, the CDR3 is TGTGCCATCAGTGGAGCCGTGAACACTGAAGCTTTCTTT. This gives the protein CAISGAVNTEAFF.

The sample holds one count of this clone. The chain has TRBV5-1 and TRBJ1-1, with 9 bases matching TRBD1. J gave up 6 bases and V 4 bases, and 4 bases lay outside the gene matches. The CDR3 length is 13 residues. Germline V gene lookup returns CDR1 SGHRS and CDR2 YFSETQ. The CDR3 bases are TGCGCCAGCAGCCGGACAGGGGAGGCTGAAGCTTTCTTT. It yields the protein CASSRTGEAEAFF.

The genes are TRBV18 and TRBJ2-7; TRBD1 matches at 8 bases. The junction had 3 bases not matched to a gene; V was cut back by 2 bases and J by 0 bases. CDR1 is KGHSH, CDR2 LQKENI, per germline. There are 15 residues in the CDR3. Here the CDR3 reads CASSPTGGSSYEQYF. The CDR3 bases are TGTGCCAGCTCACCAACAGGGGGAAGCTCCTACGAGCAGTACTTC.

This rearrangement joins TRBV5-1 to TRBJ1-1; possible D gene TRBD1, 6 bases. Trimming removed 0 bases from V and 2 bases from J, with 11 bases in between. Per germline, CDR1 SGHRS and CDR2 YFSETQ. The CDR3 runs to 15 residues. CDR3 region: CASSLGTGQNTEAFF. The CDR3 DNA reads TGCGCCAGCAGCTTGGGAACGGGACAAAACACTGAAGCTTTCTTT.